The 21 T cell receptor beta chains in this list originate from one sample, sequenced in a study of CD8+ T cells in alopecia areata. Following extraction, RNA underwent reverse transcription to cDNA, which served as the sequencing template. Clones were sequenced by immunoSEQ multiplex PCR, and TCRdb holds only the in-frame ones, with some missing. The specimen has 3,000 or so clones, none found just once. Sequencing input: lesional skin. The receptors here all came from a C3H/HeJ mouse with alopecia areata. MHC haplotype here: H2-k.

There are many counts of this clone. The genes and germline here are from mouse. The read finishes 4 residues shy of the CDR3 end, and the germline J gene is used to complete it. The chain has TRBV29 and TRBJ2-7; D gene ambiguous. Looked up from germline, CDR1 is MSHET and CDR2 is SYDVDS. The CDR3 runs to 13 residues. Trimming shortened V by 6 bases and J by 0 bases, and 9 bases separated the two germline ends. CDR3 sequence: CASSYLSSYEQYF. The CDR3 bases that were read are TGTGCTAGCAGCTACTTAAGCTCCTAT.

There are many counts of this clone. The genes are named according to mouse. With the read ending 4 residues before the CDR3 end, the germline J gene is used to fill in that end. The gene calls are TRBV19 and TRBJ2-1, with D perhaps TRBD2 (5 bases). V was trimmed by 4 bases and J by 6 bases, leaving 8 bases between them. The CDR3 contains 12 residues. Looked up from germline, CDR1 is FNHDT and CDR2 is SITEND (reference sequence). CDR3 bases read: TGTGCCAGCAGTGATCTGGGTGCT. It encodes CASSDLGA. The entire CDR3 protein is CASSDLGAEQFF. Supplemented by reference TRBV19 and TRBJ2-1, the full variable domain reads GGIITQTPKFLIGQEGQKLTLKCQQNFNHDTMYWYRQDSGKGLRLIYYSITENDLQKGDLSEGYDASREKKSSFSLTVTSAQKNEMAVFLCASSDLGAEQFFGPGTRLTVL.

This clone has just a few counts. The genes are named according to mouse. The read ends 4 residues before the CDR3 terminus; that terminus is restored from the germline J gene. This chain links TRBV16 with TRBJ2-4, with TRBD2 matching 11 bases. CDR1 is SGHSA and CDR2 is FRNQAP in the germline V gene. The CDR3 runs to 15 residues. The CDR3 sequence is CASSLGGTGGNTLYF. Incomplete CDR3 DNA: TGTGCAAGCAGCTTAGGGGGGACTGGGGGTAAC.

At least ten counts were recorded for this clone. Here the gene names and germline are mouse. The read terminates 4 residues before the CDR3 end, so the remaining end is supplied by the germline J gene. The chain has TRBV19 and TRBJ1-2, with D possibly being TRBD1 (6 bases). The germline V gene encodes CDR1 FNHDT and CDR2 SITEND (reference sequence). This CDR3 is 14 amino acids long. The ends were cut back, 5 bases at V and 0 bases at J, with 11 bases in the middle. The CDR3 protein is CASRSDRTNSDYTF. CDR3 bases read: TGTGCCAGCAGGTCGGACAGAACAAACTCC.

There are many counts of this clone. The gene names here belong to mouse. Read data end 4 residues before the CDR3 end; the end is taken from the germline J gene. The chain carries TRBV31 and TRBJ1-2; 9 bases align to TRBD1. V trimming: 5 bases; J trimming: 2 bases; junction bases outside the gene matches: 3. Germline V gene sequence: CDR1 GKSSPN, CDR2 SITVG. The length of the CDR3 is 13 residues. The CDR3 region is CAWGTGRNSDYTF. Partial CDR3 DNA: TGTGCCTGGGGGACAGGGAGGAACTCC.

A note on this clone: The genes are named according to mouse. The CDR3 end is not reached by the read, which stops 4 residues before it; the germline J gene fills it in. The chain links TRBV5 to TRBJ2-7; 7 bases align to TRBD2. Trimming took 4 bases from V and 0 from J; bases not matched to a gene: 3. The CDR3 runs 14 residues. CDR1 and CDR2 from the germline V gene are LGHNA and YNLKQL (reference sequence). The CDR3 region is CASSRGGDSYEQYF. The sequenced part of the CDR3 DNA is TGTGCCAGCAGCCGGGGGGGGGACTCCTAT.

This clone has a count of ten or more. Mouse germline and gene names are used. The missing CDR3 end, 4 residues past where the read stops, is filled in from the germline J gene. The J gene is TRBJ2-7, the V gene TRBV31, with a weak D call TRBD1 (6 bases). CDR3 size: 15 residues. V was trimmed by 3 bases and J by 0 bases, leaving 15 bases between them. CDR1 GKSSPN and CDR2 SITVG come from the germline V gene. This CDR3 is CAWRSGQKSSYEQYF. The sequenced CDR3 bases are TGTGCCTGGAGGTCCGGACAGAAAAGCTCCTAT.

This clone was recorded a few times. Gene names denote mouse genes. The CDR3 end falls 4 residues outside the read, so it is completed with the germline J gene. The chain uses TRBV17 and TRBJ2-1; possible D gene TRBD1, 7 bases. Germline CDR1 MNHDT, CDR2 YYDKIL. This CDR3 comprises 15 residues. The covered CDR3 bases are TGTGCTAGCAGTAGAAGGGGGCGCGTGGCGGCT. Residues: CASSRRGRVAA. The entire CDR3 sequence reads CASSRRGRVAAEQFF.

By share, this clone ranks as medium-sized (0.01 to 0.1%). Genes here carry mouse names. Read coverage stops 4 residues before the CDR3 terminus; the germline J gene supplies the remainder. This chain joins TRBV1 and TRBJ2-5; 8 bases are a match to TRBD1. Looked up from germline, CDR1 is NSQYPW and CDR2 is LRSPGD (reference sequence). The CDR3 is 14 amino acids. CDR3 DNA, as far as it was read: TGCACCTGCAGTGCGGGCCAGGGGGCGGAC. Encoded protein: CTCSAGQGAD. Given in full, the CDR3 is CTCSAGQGADTQYF.

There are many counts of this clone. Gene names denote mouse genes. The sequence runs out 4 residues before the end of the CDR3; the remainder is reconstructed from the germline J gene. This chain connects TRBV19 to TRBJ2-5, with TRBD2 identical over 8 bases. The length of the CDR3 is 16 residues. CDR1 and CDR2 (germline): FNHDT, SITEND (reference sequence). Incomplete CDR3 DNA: TGTGCCAGCAGTAATGACTGGGGTAGGGGAGAAGAC. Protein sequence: CASSNDWGRGED. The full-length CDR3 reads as CASSNDWGRGEDTQYF.

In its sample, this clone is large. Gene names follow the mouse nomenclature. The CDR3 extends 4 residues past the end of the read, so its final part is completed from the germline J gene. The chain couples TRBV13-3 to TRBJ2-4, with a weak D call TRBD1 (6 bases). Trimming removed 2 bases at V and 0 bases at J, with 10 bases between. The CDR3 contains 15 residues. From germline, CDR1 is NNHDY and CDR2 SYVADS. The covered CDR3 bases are TGTGCCAGCAGTGACAGGGGACCTAGTCAAAAC. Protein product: CASSDRGPSQN. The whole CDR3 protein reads CASSDRGPSQNTLYF.

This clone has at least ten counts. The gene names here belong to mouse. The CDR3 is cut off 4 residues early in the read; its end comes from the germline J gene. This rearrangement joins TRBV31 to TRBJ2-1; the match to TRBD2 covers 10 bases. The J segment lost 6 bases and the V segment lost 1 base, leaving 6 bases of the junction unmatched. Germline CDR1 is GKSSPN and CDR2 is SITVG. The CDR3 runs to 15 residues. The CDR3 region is CAWSPNWGGVAEQFF. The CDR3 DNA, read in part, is TGTGCCTGGAGTCCTAACTGGGGGGGAGTTGCT. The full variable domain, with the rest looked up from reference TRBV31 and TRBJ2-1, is AQTIHQWPVAEIKAVGSPLSLGCTIKGKSSPNLYWYWQATGGTLQQLFYSITVGQVESVVQLNLSASRPKDDQFILSTEKLLLSHSGFYLCAWSPNWGGVAEQFFGPGTRLTVL.

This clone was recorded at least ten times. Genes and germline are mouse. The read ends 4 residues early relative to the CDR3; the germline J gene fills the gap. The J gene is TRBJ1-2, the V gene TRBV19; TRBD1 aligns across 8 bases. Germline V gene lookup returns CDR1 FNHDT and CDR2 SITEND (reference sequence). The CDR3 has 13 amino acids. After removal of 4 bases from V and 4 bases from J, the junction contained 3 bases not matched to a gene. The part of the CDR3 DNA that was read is TGTGCCAGCAGTGACAGGGGTAGCTCC. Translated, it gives CASSDRGSS. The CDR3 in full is CASSDRGSSDYTF.

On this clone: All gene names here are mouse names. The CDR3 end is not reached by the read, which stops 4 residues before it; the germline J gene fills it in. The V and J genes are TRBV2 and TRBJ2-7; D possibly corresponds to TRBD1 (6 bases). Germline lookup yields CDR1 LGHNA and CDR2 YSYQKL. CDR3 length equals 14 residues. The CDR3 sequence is CASSQGTETYEQYF. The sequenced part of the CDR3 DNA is TGTGCCAGCAGCCAAGGGACAGAAACTTAT.

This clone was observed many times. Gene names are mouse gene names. The CDR3 protein is CASSSNSLGNTEVFF. The sequenced CDR3 bases are TGTGCTAGCAGTTCGAACAGTTTGGGGAACACA. This sequence joins TRBV29 and TRBJ1-1; D gene uncertain. Sequencing ends 4 residues short of the CDR3 end; the germline J gene provides the rest. Germline CDR1 is MSHET and CDR2 is SYDVDS. Between the trimmed V and J ends, which lost 4 bases and 1 base, there was a span of 13 bases. CDR3 size: 15 residues.

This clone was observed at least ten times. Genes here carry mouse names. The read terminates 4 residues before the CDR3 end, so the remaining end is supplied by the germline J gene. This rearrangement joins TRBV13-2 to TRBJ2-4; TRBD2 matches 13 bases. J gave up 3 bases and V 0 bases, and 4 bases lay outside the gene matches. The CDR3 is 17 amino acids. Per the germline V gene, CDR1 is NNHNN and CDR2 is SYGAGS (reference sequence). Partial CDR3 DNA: TGTGCCAGCGGTGATGCGGACTGGGGGGGCGCCCAAAAC. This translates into CASGDADWGGAQN. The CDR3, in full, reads CASGDADWGGAQNTLYF.

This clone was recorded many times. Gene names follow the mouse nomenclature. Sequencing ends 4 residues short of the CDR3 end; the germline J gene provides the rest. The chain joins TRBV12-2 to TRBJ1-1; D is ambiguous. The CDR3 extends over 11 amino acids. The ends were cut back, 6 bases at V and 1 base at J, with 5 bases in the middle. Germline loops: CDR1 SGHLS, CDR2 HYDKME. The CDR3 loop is CASPKNTEVFF. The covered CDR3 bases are TGTGCCAGCCCAAAAAACACA.

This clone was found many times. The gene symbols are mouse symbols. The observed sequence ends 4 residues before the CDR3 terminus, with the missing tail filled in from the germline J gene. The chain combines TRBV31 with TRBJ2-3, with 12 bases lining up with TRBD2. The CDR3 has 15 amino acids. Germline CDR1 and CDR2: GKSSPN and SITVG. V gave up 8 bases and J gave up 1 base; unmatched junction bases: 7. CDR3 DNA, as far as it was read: TGTGCCAGCCCCGGGACTGGGGGGCGTGCAGAA. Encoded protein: CASPGTGGRAE. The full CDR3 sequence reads CASPGTGGRAETLYF.

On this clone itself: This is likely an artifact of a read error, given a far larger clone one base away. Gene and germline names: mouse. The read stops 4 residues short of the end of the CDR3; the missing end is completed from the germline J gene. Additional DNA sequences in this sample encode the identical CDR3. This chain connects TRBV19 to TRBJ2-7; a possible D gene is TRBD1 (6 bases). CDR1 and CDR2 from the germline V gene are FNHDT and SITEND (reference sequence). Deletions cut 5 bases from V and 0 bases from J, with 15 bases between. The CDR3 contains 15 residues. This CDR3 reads CASRPVDRSSYEQYF. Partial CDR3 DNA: TGTGCCAGCAGGCCGGTCGACAGGAGCTCCTAT.

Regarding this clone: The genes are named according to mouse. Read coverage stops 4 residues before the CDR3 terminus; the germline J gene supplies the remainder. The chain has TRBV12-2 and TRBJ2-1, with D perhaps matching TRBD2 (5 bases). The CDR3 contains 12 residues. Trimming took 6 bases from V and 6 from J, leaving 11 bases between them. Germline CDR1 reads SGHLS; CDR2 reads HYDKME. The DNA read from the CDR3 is TGTGCCAGCAGTGATCTGGGTGCT. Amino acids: CASSDLGA. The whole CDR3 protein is CASSDLGAEQFF.

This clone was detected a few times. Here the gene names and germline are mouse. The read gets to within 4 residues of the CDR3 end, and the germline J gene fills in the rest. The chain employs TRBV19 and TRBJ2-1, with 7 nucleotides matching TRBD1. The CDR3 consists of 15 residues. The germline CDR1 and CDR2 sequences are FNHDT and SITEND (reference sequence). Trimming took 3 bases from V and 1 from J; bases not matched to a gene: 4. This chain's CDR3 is CASSNRRGNYAEQFF. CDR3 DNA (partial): TGTGCCAGCAGTAATCGCAGGGGGAACTATGCT.